This passage covers 26 T cell receptor beta chains from one sample sequenced in a study of blood T cell repertoires in COVID-19. Sequencing used immunoSEQ multiplex PCR; TCRdb keeps in-frame clones, though not all of them. The sample carries 200,000 to 300,000 clones, approximately 91% recorded once. The sample comprised peripheral blood. Receptor source: a person aged 18-29 years with COVID-19, enrolled during active disease.

The V gene is TRBV3-1 (or the pseudogene TRBV3-2), the J gene TRBJ2-5; the D is unclear. This CDR3 is built from 15 residues. Germline CDR1 reads LGHDT; CDR2 reads YNNKEL (reference sequence). Trimming took off 1 base at V and 2 bases at J, with 11 bases between the two ends. Here the CDR3 DNA reads TGTGCCAGCAGCCAAGGGAGAATCCGACAAGAGACCCAGTACTTC. Amino acids: CASSQGRIRQETQYF.

This clone has more than one count but fewer than ten. The chain combines TRBV5-1 with TRBJ2-7; TRBD1 matches at 7 bases. The CDR3 loop spans 14 amino acids. Trimming at V came to 2 bases and at J to 1 base, leaving 3 bases not matched to a gene. Looked up from germline, CDR1 is SGHRS and CDR2 is YFSETQ. The CDR3 bases are TGCGCCAGCAGCTTCGGCAGGGGGTCCTACGAGCAGTACTTC. Translating it yields CASSFGRGSYEQYF.

A word on this clone: Within the sample, other DNA sequences also encode this same CDR3. CDR3 sequence: CASSSGQFSSGNTIYF. Here the CDR3 DNA reads TGTGCCAGCAGCTCCGGACAGTTCTCTTCTGGAAACACCATATATTTT. The V and J genes are TRBV7-9 and TRBJ1-3, with a weak D call TRBD1 (6 bases). Trimming removed 4 bases from V and 1 base from J, with 14 bases in between. The CDR3 sequence is 16 residues long. CDR1 SEHNR and CDR2 FQNEAQ come from the germline V gene (reference sequence).

V and J are TRBV6-5 and TRBJ2-1, with D possibly TRBD1 on 5 matching bases. The CDR3 contains 14 residues. V was clipped by 7 bases and J by 7 bases, with 17 bases between them. Per germline, CDR1 MNHEY and CDR2 SVGAGI. The CDR3 protein is CASTPPGLVNEQFF. The CDR3 DNA follows: TGTGCCAGCACCCCCCCAGGGCTGGTAAATGAGCAGTTCTTC.

Here the CDR3 DNA reads TGTGCCAGTTCCAAGAGCTCCTACAATGAGCAGTTCTTC. Protein: CASSKSSYNEQFF. This sequence joins TRBV19 and TRBJ2-1; no reliable D call. Germline V CDR1 and CDR2: LNHDA, SQIVND (reference sequence). The CDR3 is made up of 13 amino acids. V gave up 8 bases and J gave up 0 bases, with 8 bases separating them.

This sequence joins TRBV7-2 and TRBJ2-3, with 12 bases aligning to TRBD2. In germline, CDR1 is SGHTA, CDR2 FQGNSA. The length of the CDR3 is 16 residues. V gave up 5 bases and J gave up 4 bases; unmatched junction bases: 7. The CDR3, as DNA: TGTGCCAGCAGCACCGGACTAGCGGGGTCCCCAGATACGCAGTATTTT. Its translation: CASSTGLAGSPDTQYF.

CDR3 bases: TGTGCCAGCAGCCGATTTCAGGGATCCGGGACAGAAAACTATGGCTACACCTTC. Translated, it gives CASSRFQGSGTENYGYTF. V is TRBV6-6 and J is TRBJ1-2, with 7 bases identical to TRBD1. J was trimmed by 2 bases and V by 6 bases; bases with no gene match: 18. The CDR3 spans 18 residues. Germline loops: CDR1 MNHNY, CDR2 SVGAGI (reference sequence).

The chain joins TRBV4-1 to TRBJ1-2; 8 bases match TRBD1. The CDR3 is made up of 17 amino acids. Germline loops: CDR1 MGHRA, CDR2 YSYEKL. Trimming at V came to 8 bases and at J to 1 base, leaving 15 bases not matched to a gene. This CDR3 is CASAPGDRRSFNYGYTF. DNA of the CDR3: TGCGCCAGCGCCCCCGGGGACAGGAGATCCTTTAACTATGGCTACACCTTC.

The chain joins TRBV6-6 to TRBJ2-7; TRBD2 might be the D (6 bases). Trimming took off 7 bases at V and 0 bases at J, with 10 bases between the two ends. Germline-derived CDR1 and CDR2 are MNHNY and SVGAGI (reference sequence). This CDR3 has 13 residues. CDR3 region: CASINGSSYEQYF. For the CDR3, the DNA is TGTGCCAGCATTAACGGGAGCTCCTACGAGCAGTACTTC.

This clone was observed once. Here the CDR3 DNA reads TGTGCCAGCTCGATAGCGGGAGGAGGTTGGACAGATACGCAGTATTTT. This codes for CASSIAGGGWTDTQYF. This chain links TRBV18 with TRBJ2-3, with TRBD2 identical over 10 bases. The junction had 9 bases not matched to a gene; V was cut back by 6 bases and J by 3 bases. The CDR3 spans 16 residues. Germline V gene sequence: CDR1 KGHSH, CDR2 LQKENI.

This chain uses TRBV5-6 with TRBJ2-1; a possible D gene is TRBD2 (5 bases). Trimming took 4 bases from V and 8 from J, leaving 16 bases between them. The CDR3 loop spans 14 amino acids. The germline V gene has CDR1 SGHDT and CDR2 YYEEEE. This CDR3 is CASSPATGYHEQFF. The CDR3 coding sequence is TGTGCCAGCAGCCCCGCGACGGGGTACCATGAGCAGTTCTTC.

The V call is TRBV19, the J call TRBJ2-1; 7 positions agree with TRBD2. Germline V lookup: CDR1 LNHDA, CDR2 SQIVND (reference sequence). V trimming: 4 bases; J trimming: 3 bases; junction bases outside the gene matches: 0. This CDR3 is 13 amino acids long. CDR3 sequence (DNA): TGTGCCAGTAGTAGCGGGAGCTACAATGAGCAGTTCTTC. Its protein is CASSSGSYNEQFF.

Comment on this clone: An end of the junction does not agree with germline; a read error may underlie this. The chain combines TRBV2 with TRBJ2-1, with 8 bases matching TRBD2. The V gene's germline CDR1 is SNHLY and CDR2 FYNNEI. CDR3 length equals 14 residues. The CDR3 DNA reads TGTGCCAGCAATGAAGCGGGAGTCTACAATGAGCAGTTCTTC. Protein: CASNEAGVYNEQFF.

The V gene is TRBV24-1, the J gene TRBJ2-2; TRBD2 is a possible D gene (5 bases). This CDR3 has 13 amino acids. In germline, CDR1 is KGHDR, CDR2 SFDVKD. With 8 bases removed from V and 3 bases from J, the gap between germline ends came to 9 bases. For the CDR3, the DNA is TGTGCCACCACTCTGCGGGACACCGGGGAGCTGTTTTTT. This gives the protein CATTLRDTGELFF.

The chain uses TRBV5-1 and TRBJ2-1, with 10 bases matching TRBD2. J gave up 9 bases and V 10 bases, and 13 bases lay outside the gene matches. Per the germline V gene, CDR1 is SGHRS and CDR2 is YFSETQ. This CDR3 is built from 14 residues. The CDR3 here is CAGRRSAGGGEQFF. CDR3 sequence (DNA): TGCGCCGGGCGGCGGTCAGCGGGAGGGGGTGAGCAGTTCTTC.

The V gene is TRBV28, the J gene TRBJ2-3, with 7 positions matching TRBD2. V gave up 6 bases and J gave up 0 bases; unmatched junction bases: 3. The CDR3 is 14 residues long. Germline CDR1 reads MDHEN; CDR2 reads SYDVKM. CDR3 sequence reads: CASRPAGSTDTQYF. DNA of the CDR3: TGTGCCAGCAGGCCAGCGGGGAGCACAGATACGCAGTATTTT.

V gene TRBV28 combines with J gene TRBJ2-1; 7 bases align to TRBD1. This CDR3 contains 13 residues. Germline CDR1 reads MDHEN; CDR2 reads SYDVKM. The V segment lost 5 bases and the J segment 5 bases; nucleotides outside the gene matches: 3. CDR3 nucleotide sequence: TGTGCCAGCAGTCGGGACAGACACAATGAGCAGTTCTTC. This translates into CASSRDRHNEQFF.

The chain joins TRBV10-3 to TRBJ1-4; tentatively, D is TRBD1 (5 bases). In germline, CDR1 is ENHRY, CDR2 SYGVKD. Trimming left V 0 bases short and J 3 bases short, with 8 bases between. The CDR3 is made up of 15 amino acids. The CDR3 here is CAISESGVANEKLFF. CDR3 DNA: TGTGCCATCAGTGAGTCAGGGGTGGCTAATGAAAAACTGTTTTTT.

The chain carries TRBV11-2 and TRBJ2-5; 7 positions agree with TRBD2. Germline V gives CDR1 SGHAT, CDR2 FQNNGV. The junction had 3 bases not matched to a gene; V was cut back by 5 bases and J by 0 bases. CDR3 length: 14 residues. The CDR3 sequence: CASSNGGYQETQYF. In DNA, the CDR3 is TGTGCCAGCAGCAACGGGGGGTACCAAGAGACCCAGTACTTC. Full variable domain (missing parts from reference TRBV11-2 and TRBJ2-5): EAGVAQSPRYKIIEKRQSVAFWCNPISGHATLYWYQQILGQGPKLLIQFQNNGVVDDSQLPKDRFSAERLKGVDSTLKIQPAKLEDSAVYLCASSNGGYQETQYFGPGTRLLVL.

The chain couples TRBV27 to TRBJ2-1; 12 bases match TRBD2. The CDR3 length is 15 residues. V shed 6 bases and J 8 bases; nucleotides not matched to a gene: 8. Germline V gene data show CDR1 as MNHEY and CDR2 as SMNVEV (reference sequence). The CDR3 protein is CASSSSGRAFYEQFF. The CDR3 coding sequence is TGTGCCAGCAGCTCTAGCGGGAGGGCCTTCTATGAGCAGTTCTTC.

J is TRBJ2-1 and V is TRBV24-1; TRBD1 aligns across 9 bases. This CDR3 is built from 13 residues. Trimming at V came to 12 bases and at J to 5 bases, leaving 7 bases not matched to a gene. Germline V gene data show CDR1 as KGHDR and CDR2 as SFDVKD. The DNA of the CDR3 is TGTGCCTCCCCGGGACAGGGCCACAATGAGCAGTTCTTC. Translating gives CASPGQGHNEQFF.

J is TRBJ1-1 and V is TRBV18; D is uncertain. The V gene lost 6 bases and the J gene lost 1 base, with 12 bases spanning the gap. The germline gives CDR1 KGHSH, CDR2 LQKENI. CDR3 length: 14 amino acids. As DNA, the CDR3 is TGTGCCAGCTCTATCCAGACAAGGAACACTGAAGCTTTCTTT. This encodes CASSIQTRNTEAFF. The variable domain in full, completed from reference TRBV18 and TRBJ1-1, reads NAGVMQNPRHLVRRRGQEARLRCSPMKGHSHVYWYRQLPEEGLKFMVYLQKENIIDESGMPKERFSAEFPKEGPSILRIQQVVRGDSAAYFCASSIQTRNTEAFFGQGTRLTVV.

This clone came up once. The rearrangement joins TRBV11-3 to TRBJ2-2; 8 bases match TRBD1. The V gene end was trimmed by 3 bases and the J gene end by 5 bases; junction bases not matched to a gene: 2. The CDR3 is made up of 14 amino acids. CDR1 is SGHNT, CDR2 YENEEA, per germline. Written as DNA, the CDR3 is TGTGCCAGCAGCTTCCGGACAGGGACCGGGGAGCTGTTTTTT. This codes for CASSFRTGTGELFF.

Only one count was recorded for this clone. J is TRBJ2-1 and V is TRBV19; 9 bases fit TRBD2. CDR1 is LNHDA and CDR2 is SQIVND in the germline V gene (reference sequence). The CDR3 length is 13 residues. V shed 3 bases and J 6 bases; nucleotides not matched to a gene: 0. CDR3: CASSISGSNEQFF. The CDR3 nucleotides read TGTGCCAGTAGTATTAGCGGGAGCAATGAGCAGTTCTTC. Drawing the rest from reference TRBV19 and TRBJ2-1, the complete variable domain is DGGITQSPKYLFRKEGQNVTLSCEQNLNHDAMYWYRQDPGQGLRLIYYSQIVNDFQKGDIAEGYSVSREKKESFPLTVTSAQKNPTAFYLCASSISGSNEQFFGPGTRLTVL.

CDR3 amino acids: CASSHGQATNEKLFF. Here the CDR3 DNA reads TGTGCCAGCAGCCACGGACAGGCTACTAATGAAAAACTGTTTTTT. This chain links TRBV13 with TRBJ1-4; TRBD1 aligns across 7 bases. The V and J ends lost 5 bases and 2 bases, in that order; junction bases with no gene match: 5. This CDR3 has 15 amino acids. CDR1 and CDR2 from the germline V gene are PRHDT and FYEKMQ (reference sequence). The full variable domain, completed using reference TRBV13 and TRBJ1-4, is AAGVIQSPRHLIKEKRETATLKCYPIPRHDTVYWYQQGPGQDPQFLISFYEKMQSDKGSIPDRFSAQQFSDYHSELNMSSLELGDSALYFCASSHGQATNEKLFFGSGTQLSVL.

The chain couples TRBV28 to TRBJ1-5; 7 bases fit TRBD1. Trimming cost V 6 bases and J 4 bases; bases outside gene matches: 6. There are 14 residues in the CDR3. Germline V gene sequence: CDR1 MDHEN, CDR2 SYDVKM. In DNA, the CDR3 is TGTGCCAGCAGCCCAGGACAGGAGAATCAGCCCCAGCATTTT. Translation: CASSPGQENQPQHF. Looking up the rest from reference TRBV28 and TRBJ1-5 gives the full variable domain: DVKVTQSSRYLVKRTGEKVFLECVQDMDHENMFWYRQDPGLGLRLIYFSYDVKMKEKGDIPEGYSVSREKKERFSLILESASTNQTSMYLCASSPGQENQPQHFGDGTRLSIL.